These 30 T cell receptor beta chains share one sample of origin, sequenced in a study of regulatory T cells in long-lasting Graves disease. Specified time point: newly diagnosed GD, antithyroid drugs for less than 3 months. The TCR library used RNA extracted from PBMCs. Investigators prepared the TCR beta libraries by applying iRepertoire HTBI primers and Arm-PCR of CDR3 regions. TCRdb redid the calling of the multiplex PCR reads with MiXCR, one entry per CDR3 protein. The table has about 450,000 distinct CDR3 sequences, less than 20% seen once. These sequences were also reported in another study, on T cells in Graves' hyperthyroidism and ophthalmopathy.

The material sequenced was peripheral blood mononuclear cells (PBMCs), taken at new diagnosis, from a patient treated with antithyroid drugs. The source is a woman aged 25 to 39 with Graves disease.

This chain connects TRBV4-2 to TRBJ2-7; D is uncertain. The CDR3 totals 14 residues. Between the trimmed V and J ends, which lost 0 bases and 4 bases, there was a span of 10 bases. Germline V gene sequence: CDR1 LGHNA, CDR2 YNFKEQ. CDR3 region: CASSQDPLGYEQYF. For the CDR3, the DNA is TGTGCCAGCAGCCAAGATCCTCTAGGATACGAGCAGTACTTC.

This clonotype was detected ten times or more. This chain joins TRBV18 and TRBJ1-4, with D unresolved. From germline, CDR1 is KGHSH and CDR2 LQKENI. The CDR3 runs to 12 residues. V shed 2 bases and J shed 14 bases, with 12 bases lying between them. In DNA, the CDR3 is TGTGCCAGCTCACCAAGCGGCGTAGCCCTGTTTTTT. Its protein product is CASSPSGVALFF. The full variable domain, completed using reference TRBV18 and TRBJ1-4, is NAGVMQNPRHLVRRRGQEARLRCSPMKGHSHVYWYRQLPEEGLKFMVYLQKENIIDESGMPKERFSAEFPKEGPSILRIQQVVRGDSAAYFCASSPSGVALFFGSGTQLSVL.

This clonotype was detected a few times. This chain connects TRBV18 to TRBJ1-2; D call uncertain. This CDR3 region has 12 residues. Germline loops: CDR1 KGHSH, CDR2 LQKENI. V gave up 3 bases and J gave up 7 bases, with 9 bases separating them. CDR3 coding DNA: TGTGCCAGCTCACCCTATGTGGGTGGCTACACCTTC. It yields the protein CASSPYVGGYTF.

Ten or more counts support this clonotype. This chain links TRBV7-9 with TRBJ1-6, with TRBD1 matching over 9 bases. Germline V CDR1 and CDR2: SEHNR, FQNEAQ (reference sequence). V was clipped by 2 bases and J by 6 bases; unmatched bases: 5. This CDR3 contains 16 residues. CDR3 residues: CASSLPTGQGNSPLHF. The DNA of the CDR3 is TGTGCCAGCAGCTTACCCACGGGACAGGGTAATTCACCCCTCCACTTT.

The V gene is TRBV20-1, the J gene TRBJ2-5; D gene ambiguous. V was shortened by 6 bases and J by 3 bases, with 14 bases between the two germline ends. The CDR3 totals 13 residues. Looked up from germline, CDR1 is DFQATT and CDR2 is SNEGSKA (reference sequence). CDR3: CSAQNQAEETQYF. The CDR3 DNA reads as TGCAGTGCCCAAAACCAGGCCGAAGAGACCCAGTACTTC.

Ten or more counts support this clonotype. This chain joins TRBV14 and TRBJ2-1; a possible D gene is TRBD2 (6 bases). This CDR3 has 17 residues. The ends were cut back, 0 bases at V and 6 bases at J, with 18 bases in the middle. Germline V gene lookup returns CDR1 SGHDN and CDR2 FVKESK. The chain's CDR3 is CASSQDPLIAAFNEQFF. The DNA for the CDR3 is TGTGCCAGCAGCCAAGATCCGCTAATAGCGGCTTTCAATGAGCAGTTCTTC.

J is TRBJ2-7 and V is TRBV29-1; 13 bases line up with TRBD2. The CDR3 sequence is 14 residues long. The V and J ends lost 7 bases and 5 bases, in that order; junction bases with no gene match: 8. Germline V gene data show CDR1 as SQVTM and CDR2 as ANQGSEA. This chain's CDR3 is CSAARGTSGNEQYF. The DNA of the CDR3 is TGCAGCGCTGCCAGGGGGACTAGCGGGAACGAGCAGTACTTC.

This clonotype appeared many times. The V call is TRBV20-1, the J call TRBJ2-2; D not certain. Trimming left V 0 bases short and J 2 bases short, with 10 bases between. The CDR3 totals 15 residues. CDR1 and CDR2 (germline): DFQATT, SNEGSKA (reference sequence). The CDR3 bases are TGCAGTGCTAGAGATCCCAGGAGAAACACCGGGGAGCTGTTTTTT. Protein: CSARDPRRNTGELFF.

A few counts support this clonotype. The chain recombines TRBV5-5 with TRBJ1-5, with 10 bases lining up with TRBD1. The CDR3 runs 14 residues. CDR1 is SGHKS and CDR2 is YYEKEE in the germline V gene (reference sequence). V shed 3 bases and J 4 bases; nucleotides not matched to a gene: 1. The CDR3 protein is CASSWGQGNQPQHF. The CDR3 nucleotides read TGTGCCAGCAGCTGGGGACAGGGGAATCAGCCCCAGCATTTT. Together with reference TRBV5-5 and TRBJ1-5, the CDR3 gives the full variable domain: DAGVTQSPTHLIKTRGQQVTLRCSPISGHKSVSWYQQVLGQGPQFIFQYYEKEERGRGNFPDRFSARQFPNYSSELNVNALLLGDSALYLCASSWGQGNQPQHFGDGTRLSIL.

This clonotype was seen repeatedly, ten times or more. V is TRBV5-5 and J is TRBJ2-7; 12 bases align to TRBD1. The CDR3 covers 18 residues. The germline V gene has CDR1 SGHKS and CDR2 YYEKEE (reference sequence). The V gene end was trimmed by 4 bases and the J gene end by 0 bases; junction bases not matched to a gene: 11. The CDR3 DNA sequence: TGTGCCAGCAGCCCGGGACAGGGGGCTTTAAGGGGCTCCTACGAGCAGTACTTC. Amino acids: CASSPGQGALRGSYEQYF.

This clonotype has just a few counts. The chain is built from TRBV5-1 and TRBJ1-1; tentatively, D is TRBD1 (5 bases). CDR1 and CDR2 (germline): SGHRS, YFSETQ. Trimming left V 4 bases short and J 6 bases short, with 22 bases between. The CDR3 is 16 amino acids. DNA of the CDR3: TGCGCCAGCAGCAGTCGGTATGTGGGACGGAATTCTGAAGCTTTCTTT. Its protein product is CASSSRYVGRNSEAFF. The entire variable domain, with the rest obtained from reference TRBV5-1 and TRBJ1-1, is as follows: KAGVTQTPRYLIKTRGQQVTLSCSPISGHRSVSWYQQTPGQGLQFLFEYFSETQRNKGNFPGRFSGRQFSNSRSEMNVSTLELGDSALYLCASSSRYVGRNSEAFFGQGTRLTVV.

The chain carries TRBV27 and TRBJ2-2; D is tentatively TRBD1 or TRBD2 (5 bases each). The CDR3 totals 19 residues. Germline values: CDR1 MNHEY, CDR2 SMNVEV (reference sequence). Trimming removed 0 bases from V and 2 bases from J, with 19 bases in between. The CDR3 DNA sequence: TGTGCCAGCAGTTTATCGGGTCATAATAGGGGAGCTAACACCGGGGAGCTGTTTTTT. It encodes CASSLSGHNRGANTGELFF.

V usage is TRBV12-3 or TRBV12-4 and J usage is TRBJ1-2, with 7 bases identical to TRBD1. Unmatched junction bases numbered 10, after V lost 5 bases and J lost 4 bases. This CDR3 is built from 15 residues. CDR3: CASSNRQGGSYGYTF. CDR3 sequence (DNA): TGTGCCAGCAGTAATAGACAGGGTGGGTCCTATGGCTACACCTTC.

The V gene is TRBV10-1, the J gene TRBJ1-1; 7 bases fit TRBD1. V was pared by 4 bases and J by 6 bases, with 8 bases of the junction left unmatched. The CDR3 contains 14 residues. Germline CDR1 and CDR2: WNHNN and SYGVQD (reference sequence). The CDR3 DNA reads as TGCGCCAGCAGTGGGTCACAGGGGCTGGCTGAAGCTTTCTTT. This codes for CASSGSQGLAEAFF.

This sequence joins TRBV29-1 and TRBJ1-5, with D possibly TRBD1 on 5 matching bases. CDR1 is SQVTM and CDR2 is ANQGSEA in the germline V gene. CDR3 size: 13 residues. The germline V and J ends were trimmed by 4 bases and 4 bases, with 11 bases remaining between them. CDR3 DNA: TGCAGCGTTGGCTCAGGGCTGAATCAGCCCCAGCATTTT. This sequence encodes CSVGSGLNQPQHF.

This clonotype was seen many times. This chain uses TRBV7-2 with TRBJ2-7; tentative D call: TRBD2 (6 bases). With 1 base removed from V and 1 base from J, the gap between germline ends came to 11 bases. The CDR3 runs 15 residues. Looked up from germline, CDR1 is SGHTA and CDR2 is FQGNSA. CDR3 in DNA: TGTGCCAGCAGCTTAGTGGAGGGGACTTCCTACGAGCAGTACTTC. It codes for CASSLVEGTSYEQYF.

As for this clonotype: A much larger clone lies one base from this, so it may be a read error. This chain uses TRBV12-3 or TRBV12-4 with TRBJ1-1; no definite D call. The CDR3 length is 13 residues. The DNA for the CDR3 is TGTGCCAGCAGCACAATCATCAACACTGAAGCTCTCTTT. Translated, it gives CASSTIINTEALF.

This clonotype was counted at least ten times. This rearrangement joins TRBV20-1 to TRBJ1-3; the D is unclear. The CDR3 is 18 residues long. Per the germline V gene, CDR1 is DFQATT and CDR2 is SNEGSKA (reference sequence). V lost 0 bases to trimming and J lost 2 bases, with 20 bases between them. CDR3 nucleotides: TGCAGTGCTAGAGATATAAGGCGAGGACGATCCACTGGAAACACCATATATTTT. It codes for CSARDIRRGRSTGNTIYF.

Worth noting for this clonotype: A much larger clone differs by one base, so this may be a read error. The CDR3 loop reads CASSFGVRTEQFF. For the CDR3, the DNA is TGTGCCAGCAGCTTCGGCGTTAGGACTGAGCAGTTCTTC. The chain uses TRBV7-9 and TRBJ2-1; no definite D call. CDR3 length equals 13 residues. CDR1 and CDR2 from the germline V gene are SEHNR and FQNEAQ (reference sequence). With 3 bases removed from V and 9 bases from J, the gap between germline ends came to 12 bases. The whole variable domain, filled in from reference TRBV7-9 and TRBJ2-1, reads DTGVSQNPRHKITKRGQNVTFRCDPISEHNRLYWYRQTLGQGPEFLTYFQNEAQLEKSRLLSDRFSAERPKGSFSTLEIQRTEQGDSAMYLCASSFGVRTEQFFGPGTRLTVL.

Ten or more counts support this clonotype. The chain recombines TRBV2 with TRBJ2-1; 11 bases align to TRBD2. Trimming at V came to 3 bases and at J to 0 bases, leaving 7 bases not matched to a gene. Germline-derived CDR1 and CDR2 are SNHLY and FYNNEI. This CDR3 region has 18 residues. CDR3 sequence: CASSDRGSGRASYNEQFF. CDR3 sequence (DNA): TGTGCCAGCAGTGATCGAGGTAGCGGGAGGGCCTCCTACAATGAGCAGTTCTTC.

At least ten counts were recorded for this clonotype. The chain links TRBV20-1 to TRBJ2-7; a possible D gene is TRBD2 (6 bases). V shed 8 bases and J shed 2 bases, with 22 bases lying between them. The CDR3 is 15 residues long. Germline CDR1 reads DFQATT; CDR2 reads SNEGSKA (reference sequence). In DNA form, the CDR3 reads TGCAGTTCTAAATCACCGGGACTGGCACCCTACGAGCAGTACTTC. It codes for CSSKSPGLAPYEQYF.

This clonotype occurred many times. The rearrangement uses TRBV12-3 or TRBV12-4 and TRBJ1-5, with D uncertain. Trimming took 1 base from V and 1 from J, leaving 8 bases between them. The CDR3 is made up of 15 amino acids. The CDR3 bases are TGTGCCAGCAGTTTAGTAGGTCCGAGCAATCAGCCCCAGCATTTT. This gives the protein CASSLVGPSNQPQHF.

Ten or more counts support this clonotype. The J gene is TRBJ1-2, the V gene TRBV12-3 or TRBV12-4; a possible D gene is TRBD1 (5 bases). V was shortened by 6 bases and J by 1 base, with 18 bases between the two germline ends. The CDR3 runs 16 residues. The CDR3 DNA follows: TGTGCCAGCAGCTTCGCAGGGACGGGGGATAACTATGGCTACACCTTC. It translates to CASSFAGTGDNYGYTF.

This clonotype was seen repeatedly, ten times or more. The genes are TRBV27 and TRBJ2-4; D is ambiguous. The CDR3 loop spans 18 amino acids. Trimming pared 2 bases from V and 0 bases from J, leaving 17 bases between. In germline, CDR1 is MNHEY, CDR2 SMNVEV (reference sequence). This CDR3 is CASSLAHRENLAKNIQYF. The CDR3 DNA follows: TGTGCCAGCAGTTTAGCTCACAGAGAGAATCTAGCCAAAAACATTCAGTACTTC.

There are many counts of this clonotype. The chain is built from TRBV6-1 and TRBJ1-1; perhaps TRBD1 as D (5 bases). Trimming removed 7 bases at V and 5 bases at J, with 14 bases between. The length of the CDR3 is 13 residues. CDR1 MNHNS and CDR2 SASEGT come from the germline V gene. The CDR3 DNA is TGTGCCAGCATTCCACCGGGGCGGACTGAAGCTTTCTTT. Its translation: CASIPPGRTEAFF.

This clonotype was observed at least ten times. The chain recombines TRBV7-8 with TRBJ2-1; tentatively, D is TRBD2 (7 bases). Germline V CDR1 and CDR2: SGHVS, FQNEAQ. The V end was cut by 5 bases, the J end by 6 bases, with 20 bases between. The CDR3 has 16 amino acids. CDR3 sequence reads: CASSPWEGEGPNEQFF. CDR3 bases: TGTGCCAGCAGCCCCTGGGAGGGGGAAGGCCCCAATGAGCAGTTCTTC. Variable domain in full (rest from reference TRBV7-8 and TRBJ2-1): GAGVSQSPRYKVAKRGQDVALRCDPISGHVSLFWYQQALGQGPEFLTYFQNEAQLDKSGLPSDRFFAERPEGSVSTLKIQRTQQEDSAVYLCASSPWEGEGPNEQFFGPGTRLTVL.

About this clonotype itself: Since a far larger clone is one base different, this is likely a read error. The genes are TRBV10-3 and TRBJ2-7; no firm D call. The CDR3 is 12 residues long. The germline CDR1 and CDR2 sequences are ENHRY and SYGVKD. The ends were cut back, 5 bases at V and 5 bases at J, with 10 bases in the middle. The CDR3 here is CAISFVEDEQYF. Written as DNA, the CDR3 is TGTGCCATCAGTTTCGTCGAGGACGAGCAGTACTTC.

This clonotype was counted many times. This rearrangement joins TRBV28 to TRBJ2-4, with D possibly TRBD2 on 6 matching bases. Per the germline V gene, CDR1 is MDHEN and CDR2 is SYDVKM. The CDR3 consists of 16 residues. Trimming removed 6 bases at V and 0 bases at J, with 15 bases between. CDR3 bases: TGTGCCAGCAGCTTCGGACTACTGCTAGCCAAAAACATTCAGTACTTC. It translates to CASSFGLLLAKNIQYF.

The V call is TRBV28, the J call TRBJ1-4, with D maybe TRBD1 (6 bases). The V end lost 1 base, the J end lost 8 bases, and 14 bases lay between the germline ends. There are 15 residues in the CDR3. The germline V gene has CDR1 MDHEN and CDR2 SYDVKM. DNA for the CDR3: TGTGCCAGCAGTTTATTCGAGGGGGGGGGGGAAAAACTGTTTTTT. It codes for CASSLFEGGGEKLFF.

This clonotype was seen repeatedly, ten times or more. This chain joins TRBV30 and TRBJ2-3; TRBD2 might be the D (5 bases). The CDR3 is made up of 15 amino acids. V was shortened by 1 base and J by 2 bases, with 13 bases between the two germline ends. CDR1 is GTSNPN, CDR2 SVGIG, per germline (reference sequence). CDR3 in amino acids: CAWSALLGFTDTQYF. For the CDR3, the DNA is TGTGCCTGGAGTGCCCTACTAGGATTCACAGATACGCAGTATTTT.